Reported below is one T cell receptor beta chain. The antigen remains unidentified. This entry is derived from a study of CD8 T cells in Susac syndrome. Study results and limitations: By the study's own acknowledgment, its TCR sequencing and HLA analysis included relatively few individuals.

An input of roughly 0.5 to 1 ug of RNA was subjected to reverse transcription using random hexamers. The method of amplification for TCR beta CDR3 was immunoSEQ multiplex PCR, covering 54 Vbeta and 13 Jbeta. MiXCR was run by TCRdb on the immunoSEQ multiplex PCR reads, yielding one entry per CDR3 protein. Of roughly 400,000 distinct CDR3 sequences listed, around 85% are singletons. CD8+ and CD4+ blood T cells underwent TCR beta sequencing. Both CD4+ and CD8+ T cells were negatively isolated, and TEMRA cells underwent FACS enrichment. Per germline, CDR1 SNHLY and CDR2 FYNNEI. V gave up 4 bases and J gave up 3 bases, with 12 bases separating them. This CDR3 region has 14 residues.

Sequencing was carried out using CD8+ T cells from PBMCs. The chain couples TRBV2 to TRBJ1-1; TRBD1 is a possible D gene (6 bases). The source of this sequence is a human donor with multiple sclerosis. CDR3 coding DNA: TGTGCCAGCAGTGCAGGGGAGGGGGACACTGAAGCTTTCTTT. It yields the protein CASSAGEGDTEAFF. Based on the CDR3 plus reference TRBV2 and TRBJ1-1, the full variable domain is EPEVTQTPSHQVTQMGQEVILRCVPISNHLYFYWYRQILGQKVEFLVSFYNNEISEKSEIFDDQFSVERPDGSNFTLKIRSTKLEDSAMYFCASSAGEGDTEAFFGQGTRLTVV.